The clone carrying this T cell receptor beta chain appeared a single time. The target antigen is unknown. The ends lost 3 bases at V and 6 bases at J; junction bases unmatched: 2. The CDR3 is made up of 13 amino acids. The repertoire was sequenced with immunoSEQ multiplex PCR; TCRdb's copy has only in-frame clones and lacks some. The profile covers over 150,000 clones, with about 92% appearing a single time and 15% to 20% taken by the ten largest. This specimen belongs to a study of T cell responses to AZD1222 COVID-19 vaccine. General study findings and limits: The donor group comprised mostly white British people and more females; the analysis possibly underestimated clonal diversity.

The source of this sequence is an adult in good health. The chain combines TRBV12-3 or TRBV12-4 with TRBJ2-1; 7 bases match TRBD1. Material: peripheral blood, obtained on day 0 of AZD1222 vaccination. The CDR3 DNA reads as TGTGCCAGCAGTTTGACAGGGCTCAATGAGCAGTTCTTC. This translates into CASSLTGLNEQFF.